The 17 T cell receptor beta chains reported below all come from one sample, sequenced in a study of blood T cell repertoires in COVID-19. The repertoire was sequenced with immunoSEQ multiplex PCR; TCRdb's copy has only in-frame clones and lacks some. The table shows under 150,000 clones, with roughly 76% occurring only once. Input material: peripheral blood. These receptors were collected from a woman aged 45-60 years with active or convalescent COVID-19.

The chain couples TRBV5-4 to TRBJ2-1; 10 nucleotides agree with TRBD2. The CDR3 runs 16 residues. With 0 bases clipped from V and 9 bases from J, the junction kept 9 bases outside the gene matches. Germline CDR1 and CDR2: SGHNT and YYREEE (reference sequence). CDR3 sequence reads: CASSLAGAGGPGEQFF. As DNA, the CDR3 is TGTGCCAGCAGCTTGGCCGGAGCGGGGGGGCCCGGTGAGCAGTTCTTC.

The rearrangement links TRBV7-2 to TRBJ2-4; 7 positions agree with TRBD1. Germline V gene lookup returns CDR1 SGHTA and CDR2 FQGNSA. V shed 5 bases and J 8 bases; nucleotides not matched to a gene: 15. The CDR3 has 16 amino acids. The CDR3 DNA reads as TGTGCCAGCAGCCCGCTGGGACAGACCCCGGTAGACATTCAGTACTTC. This encodes CASSPLGQTPVDIQYF. The variable domain in full, with the rest retrieved from reference TRBV7-2 and TRBJ2-4, is GAGVSQSPSNKVTEKGKDVELRCDPISGHTALYWYRQSLGQGLEFLIYFQGNSAPDKSGLPSDRFSAERTGGSVSTLTIQRTQQEDSAVYLCASSPLGQTPVDIQYFGAGTRLSVL.

This chain connects TRBV19 to TRBJ1-2; D remains ambiguous. V lost 8 bases, J lost 0 bases, and 19 bases lay in between. The CDR3 sequence is 16 residues long. From germline, CDR1 is LNHDA and CDR2 SQIVND (reference sequence). As DNA, the CDR3 is TGTGCCAGTTTTAGTCGCGCCTCCCCTGCTAACTATGGCTACACCTTC. It specifies CASFSRASPANYGYTF.

This clone showed up just once. The chain carries TRBV14 and TRBJ1-2; D is undetermined. The germline V gene encodes CDR1 SGHDN and CDR2 FVKESK. There are 15 residues in the CDR3. V lost 2 bases, J lost 8 bases, and 18 bases lay in between. The CDR3 reads CASSQSMRIWQGYTF. The CDR3 region has the DNA TGTGCCAGCAGCCAATCAATGCGGATTTGGCAGGGCTACACCTTC.

The chain combines TRBV5-6 with TRBJ2-2; TRBD1 aligns across 8 bases. The CDR3 sequence is 16 residues long. The V gene end was trimmed by 2 bases and the J gene end by 3 bases; junction bases not matched to a gene: 6. CDR1 and CDR2 from the germline V gene are SGHDT and YYEEEE. The CDR3 loop is CASSFASGGYTGELFF. The CDR3 DNA reads TGTGCCAGCAGCTTCGCGTCAGGGGGCTACACCGGGGAGCTGTTTTTT.

Details on this clone: This CDR3 is also generated by other DNA sequences in the sample. The V call is TRBV30, the J call TRBJ1-2; no firm D call. This CDR3 comprises 11 residues. Germline V gene lookup returns CDR1 GTSNPN and CDR2 SVGIG (reference sequence). Trimming pared 0 bases from V and 8 bases from J, leaving 7 bases between. This chain's CDR3 is CAWSVLEGYTF. CDR3 DNA: TGTGCCTGGAGTGTACTGGAGGGCTACACCTTC.

The rearrangement links TRBV4-3 to TRBJ2-1; D may be TRBD1 (6 bases). The CDR3 extends over 14 amino acids. V lost 0 bases and J lost 6, with 9 bases in between. Germline V gene lookup returns CDR1 LGHNA and CDR2 YSLEER. CDR3 residues: CASSQEQGFNEQFF. The CDR3 DNA follows: TGCGCCAGCAGCCAAGAACAGGGTTTCAATGAGCAGTTCTTC.

This chain connects TRBV5-5 to TRBJ2-2, with TRBD1 matching over 10 bases. The CDR3 length is 17 residues. With V trimmed by 5 bases and J by 0 bases, 7 bases remained unmatched. CDR1 and CDR2 from the germline V gene are SGHKS and YYEKEE (reference sequence). The CDR3 reads CASRAGTGVSNTGELFF. The CDR3 DNA reads TGTGCCAGCAGAGCCGGGACAGGGGTTTCGAACACCGGGGAGCTGTTTTTT.

The chain combines TRBV30 with TRBJ2-7; TRBD1 is a possible D gene (5 bases). Germline V gene sequence: CDR1 GTSNPN, CDR2 SVGIG (reference sequence). V was pared by 8 bases and J by 0 bases, with 11 bases between. The CDR3 length is 12 residues. The CDR3 loop reads CALGQGSYEQYF. CDR3 bases: TGTGCCCTGGGCCAGGGCTCCTACGAGCAGTACTTC.

The chain has TRBV10-3 and TRBJ1-1, with D perhaps TRBD1 (5 bases). The germline V gene has CDR1 ENHRY and CDR2 SYGVKD. V lost 2 bases and J lost 2, with 12 bases in between. This CDR3 comprises 15 residues. The DNA for the CDR3 is TGTGCCATCAGTGAGAACGCAGGGCTTAACACTGAAGCTTTCTTT. Translating gives CAISENAGLNTEAFF.

The DNA for the CDR3 is TGTGCCAGCAGCCTAACAGGGGACTATGGCTACACCTTC. This encodes CASSLTGDYGYTF. The chain combines TRBV7-8 with TRBJ1-2, with TRBD1 matching over 7 bases. V was clipped by 5 bases and J by 3 bases; unmatched bases: 3. CDR3 size: 13 residues. Germline loops: CDR1 SGHVS, CDR2 FQNEAQ.

This clone has a handful of counts. The rearrangement uses TRBV19 and TRBJ1-1; D might be TRBD1 (5 bases). V was clipped by 5 bases and J by 11 bases, with 24 bases between them. Germline V gene sequence: CDR1 LNHDA, CDR2 SQIVND (reference sequence). There are 15 residues in the CDR3. The CDR3: CASSPGTGGRSMAFF. Here the CDR3 DNA reads TGTGCCAGTAGTCCCGGGACCGGCGGGAGATCGATGGCTTTCTTT.

The chain has TRBV7-2 and TRBJ2-1, with D possibly TRBD2 on 7 matching bases. CDR3 length: 15 residues. V lost 5 bases and J 6 bases, leaving 17 bases between the germline ends. Per germline, CDR1 SGHTA and CDR2 FQGNSA. CDR3 residues: CASSPGAGAGNEQFF. DNA for the CDR3: TGTGCCAGCAGCCCCGGCGCGGGGGCAGGCAATGAGCAGTTCTTC.

The V and J genes are TRBV7-9 and TRBJ1-4, with TRBD1 matching 7 bases. Germline V gene lookup returns CDR1 SEHNR and CDR2 FQNEAQ (reference sequence). This CDR3 is built from 13 residues. Unmatched junction bases numbered 0, after V lost 1 base and J lost 7 bases. This CDR3 is CASSLGDSEKLFF. In nucleotides, the CDR3 is TGTGCCAGCAGCTTAGGGGACAGTGAAAAACTGTTTTTT.

The V and J genes are TRBV6-5 and TRBJ2-7; 10 positions match TRBD1. CDR1 is MNHEY, CDR2 SVGAGI, per germline. With 5 bases clipped from V and 5 bases from J, the junction kept 6 bases outside the gene matches. The CDR3 runs 14 residues. CDR3 DNA: TGTGCCAGCAGTCTCCCGGGACAGGGGAACGAGCAGTACTTC. Translation gives CASSLPGQGNEQYF.

The CDR3 DNA is TGTGCCAGCAGCCTGACAGGGGGTGCGGATACGCAGTATTTT. Protein: CASSLTGGADTQYF. The chain couples TRBV5-6 to TRBJ2-3; the match to TRBD1 covers 9 bases. V was clipped by 4 bases and J by 6 bases; unmatched bases: 6. The CDR3 totals 14 residues. Germline V gene data show CDR1 as SGHDT and CDR2 as YYEEEE. The whole variable domain, remainder taken from reference TRBV5-6 and TRBJ2-3, is DAGVTQSPTHLIKTRGQQVTLRCSPKSGHDTVSWYQQALGQGPQFIFQYYEEEERQRGNFPDRFSGHQFPNYSSELNVNALLLGDSALYLCASSLTGGADTQYFGPGTRLTVL.

The gene calls are TRBV9 and TRBJ2-2; tentatively, D is TRBD2 (5 bases). Trimming left V 2 bases short and J 5 bases short, with 13 bases between. Germline CDR1 reads SGDLS; CDR2 reads YYNGEE. This CDR3 region has 15 residues. The CDR3: CASSVGTTGTGELFF. CDR3 DNA sequence: TGTGCCAGCAGCGTGGGCACCACGGGGACCGGGGAGCTGTTTTTT.